This T cell receptor beta chain was found in a study of cytomegalovirus exposure and HLA in healthy donors. Whole-study results and caveats: In vitro assays verified that three CMV-associated chains recognized CMV antigens specifically.

Primers for the PCR totalled 60 Vbeta and 13 Jbeta. Assay used: immunoSEQ multiplex PCR; TCRdb lists only in-frame clones, some missing. The profile covers 200,000 or so clones, with approximately 79% appearing a single time and about 1.7% taken by the ten largest. With respect to this clone: Its target is unknown.

Though probably carrying unrecorded immune exposures, donors were nominally healthy at sampling. V was trimmed by 4 bases and J by 4 bases, leaving 8 bases between them. The germline gives CDR1 SGHNT, CDR2 YYREEE (reference sequence). The CDR3 has 12 amino acids. The sequence came from a middle-aged man in good health and CMV-seronegative. The sequencing sample was made of PBMCs. The chain uses TRBV5-4 and TRBJ2-5; no firm D call. The CDR3 here is CASSRERETQYF. The DNA of the CDR3 is TGTGCCAGCAGCCGCGAGCGAGAGACCCAGTACTTC.